This TCR beta chain was sequenced for a study of T cells after yellow fever vaccination. General study findings and limits: Weaker overall, the secondary response nonetheless peaked faster (day 5 versus 15). CD4 and CD8 compartments shared a small share of clonotypes, likely from convergent recombination. The booster saw the reappearance of most primary-vaccination clones (more than 95% CD4, 80% to 90% CD8).

This clonotype was found a few times. Its antigen remains unknown. For TCR, cDNA came from 5'RACE template switching, which added a universal primer site and UMIs. One entry per CDR3 protein, called by TCRdb with MiXCR from the 5' RACE reads. The data contain about 400,000 distinct CDR3 sequences, 6.2% of them singletons. The receptor was derived from a man aged 25-40 years who received the YFV17D yellow fever vaccine. Sequencing used PBMCs, obtained 5 days after the yellow fever booster vaccination.

The CDR3 here is CSARDPRGKVASTGELFF. CDR3 coding DNA: TGCAGTGCTAGAGATCCGCGTGGGAAGGTAGCGTCGACCGGGGAGCTGTTTTTT. The rearrangement uses TRBV20-1 and TRBJ2-2; TRBD2 might be the D (5 bases). Trimming took off 0 bases at V and 5 bases at J, with 22 bases between the two ends. Germline values: CDR1 DFQATT, CDR2 SNEGSKA (reference sequence). This CDR3 has 18 residues.